This T cell receptor beta chain comes out of a study of glioma-infiltrating T cells after dendritic cell vaccination (dated by TCRdb to the mid-2010s). For the wider study: The cohort included 15 or so glioblastoma patients drawn from Phase I and II dendritic cell vaccination trials, of whom 9 were newly diagnosed and 6 had recurrent disease. Between the early 2000s and the early 2010s, patients were given autologous tumor lysate-pulsed dendritic cell vaccination. Each patient got three intradermal injections of the dendritic cell vaccine, spaced at biweekly intervals, in the arm below the axilla. Survival after dendritic cell vaccination was correlated with TCR sequencing metrics such as TIL content and the overlap between tumor and blood repertoires. The vaccine consisted of monocyte-derived dendritic cells cultured approximately seven days with IL-4 and GM-CSF, then pulsed overnight with autologous tumor lysate. In glioblastoma patients vaccinated with dendritic cells, deep sequencing of TCR beta CDR3 regions served to measure tumor-infiltrating lymphocyte content and to compare repertoires between tumor and blood.

CDR1 is given as SGHNT and CDR2 as YYREEE, both from the germline V gene (reference sequence). The CDR3 goes from the cysteine to the phenylalanine over 16 residues. The only DNA kept is the CDR3, 48 bases in frame from the first base. Here V drops 0 bases and J drops 2 bases, and the junction holds 2 bases not matched to any gene. With respect to this clone: No antigen is known for it. No much larger clonotype is one base removed from it; base qualities were not supplied.

Patients were selected on the basis of adequate residual fresh-frozen tumor tissue and more than two years of available survival data. Although molecular status otherwise differed among the glioblastoma patients, no patient had an isocitrate dehydrogenase mutation. PBMC collection took place before vaccination, two weeks after the third vaccination, and at tumor progression if progression occurred. The Qiagen DNeasy Blood extraction Kit was used for extraction of genomic DNA. TCRB CDR3 regions were amplified from 2 ug genomic DNA, or all available DNA if less, using the immunoSEQ assay. The multiplex PCR relied on 60 forward primers for TCR V beta segments and 13 reverse primers for J beta segments. To estimate the number of reads per starting template, synthetic control templates were added to each sample at limiting dilution. Sequencing produced 87 bp reads on the Illumina HiSeq System. As for the original processing: PCR and sequencing errors were removed by a nearest neighbor algorithm that merged closely related sequences. TCR overlap was defined as the percentage of unique tumor TCR beta sequences that were also found in the peripheral blood of the same patient. TCRdb took this table from immuneACCESS and kept in-frame rearrangements with V and J called. Such tables lack part of the clones; where checked against another copy, unresolved V genes explain under half of the gap, and the rest is unexplained. For V, J and clone size, that table is used; D and trimming come from the DNA. A total of tens of thousands of clones appear in this sample, almost 85% of them only once. The ten largest clones represent around 2.3% of the sample.

On the study overall, not on this receptor specifically: Higher estimated pretreatment TIL content predicted longer time to progression and overall survival after dendritic cell vaccination. TCR clonality showed no direct relationship with survival, which suggests that a diverse polyclonal response may matter. The three-group TCR overlap response model was described as speculative and requiring prospective validation. The cohort was small and heterogeneous, only a few patients had full blood and tumor sets, and even fewer had initial-recurrent tumor pairs.

Here the chain combines TRBV5-4 and TRBJ2-6; 7 junctional bases match TRBD1. Sample: blood, taken before dendritic cell vaccination. This TCR derives from a human donor with glioblastoma. Read as DNA, the sequence is TGTGCCAGCAGCTTGGACAGGGGAGCTGGGGCCAACGTCCTGACTTTC. Translated, this is CASSLDRGAGANVLTF.